This T cell receptor (beta chain) was recovered during a study of CD8 T cells in Susac syndrome. Study-wide context: When their blood was taken, patients with Susac syndrome were therapy-naive, taking corticosteroids, or taking intravenous immunoglobulin alone.

Trimming shortened V by 6 bases and J by 2 bases, and 13 bases separated the two germline ends. Germline CDR1 and CDR2: SGHVS and FNYEAQ. This CDR3 has 14 residues. TCR beta sequencing covered blood CD8+ and CD4+ T cells. Random hexamers served to reverse transcribe roughly 0.5 to 1 ug RNA. In TCRdb, the immunoSEQ multiplex PCR reads were re-called with MiXCR into one record per CDR3 protein. The table shows 95,000 to 150,000 distinct CDR3 sequences, with 85% to 95% occurring only once. J is TRBJ1-1 and V is TRBV7-6; no definite D call. Sequencing was performed on CD8+ T cells from PBMCs. The receptor's source is a human donor with Susac syndrome. CDR3 sequence reads: CASRGGEANTEAFF. The CDR3 nucleotides are TGTGCCAGCAGGGGCGGGGAAGCAAACACTGAAGCTTTCTTT.